A single sample is the source of the 8 T cell receptor beta chains below, sequenced in a study of cytomegalovirus exposure and HLA in healthy donors. PCR used 60 Vbeta primers and 13 Jbeta primers. Data came from immunoSEQ multiplex PCR; TCRdb stores just in-frame clones and leaves some out. Altogether approximately 150,000 clones are present, over 80% being singletons, with the ten largest covering 3% to 4%. The sequencing input was PBMCs. The receptors were sampled from a male donor in good health and CMV-seronegative.

Remarks on this clone: The sample holds other DNA sequences that translate to the same CDR3. This rearrangement joins TRBV6-5 to TRBJ1-3; D not certain. Germline loops: CDR1 MNHEY, CDR2 SVGAGI. The CDR3 is 13 amino acids. The germline V and J ends were trimmed by 6 bases and 2 bases, with 8 bases remaining between them. Here the CDR3 reads CASRGGPGNTIYF. In DNA form, the CDR3 reads TGTGCCAGCAGGGGAGGGCCTGGAAACACCATATATTTT.

This clone appeared a few times. The V and J genes are TRBV6-1 and TRBJ2-4, with 8 bases that match TRBD2. This CDR3 is built from 17 residues. Per the germline V gene, CDR1 is MNHNS and CDR2 is SASEGT. The J segment lost 7 bases and the V segment lost 0 bases, leaving 11 bases of the junction unmatched. CDR3 sequence (DNA): TGTGCCAGCAGTGAAGCGGTCGGCGGGGGGCCCTTGAACATTCAGTACTTC. Its protein is CASSEAVGGGPLNIQYF.

The V call is TRBV28, the J call TRBJ2-3; TRBD2 matches at 9 bases. CDR1 and CDR2 from the germline V gene are MDHEN and SYDVKM. Trimming took 4 bases from V and 0 from J; bases not matched to a gene: 11. The CDR3 has 18 amino acids. The CDR3 sequence is CASSSYSGGPTSTDTQYF. The CDR3 nucleotides read TGTGCCAGCAGTTCCTATAGCGGGGGACCTACTAGCACAGATACGCAGTATTTT.

The rearrangement links TRBV14 to TRBJ2-7; TRBD1 matches at 8 bases. Germline assignment: CDR1 SGHDN and CDR2 FVKESK. The trim removed 1 base at V and 2 bases at J, leaving 7 bases unmatched. The CDR3 loop spans 16 amino acids. The CDR3 sequence is CASSQGSDRVTYEQYF. The CDR3 DNA reads TGTGCCAGCAGCCAAGGATCGGACAGGGTAACCTACGAGCAGTACTTC.

In regard to this clone: The same CDR3 arises from other DNA sequences in this sample as well. This sequence joins TRBV6-5 and TRBJ2-1, with a tentative D call TRBD1 (5 bases). Trimming left V 2 bases short and J 6 bases short, with 8 bases between. This CDR3 spans 13 amino acids. Germline V gene data show CDR1 as MNHEY and CDR2 as SVGAGI. The CDR3: CASSYRTLNEQFF. Written as DNA, the CDR3 is TGTGCCAGCAGTTACCGGACACTCAATGAGCAGTTCTTC.

The chain joins TRBV27 to TRBJ2-5; 9 nucleotides line up with TRBD2. J gave up 6 bases and V 2 bases, and 13 bases lay outside the gene matches. The CDR3 consists of 17 residues. Looked up from germline, CDR1 is MNHEY and CDR2 is SMNVEV (reference sequence). CDR3 DNA sequence: TGTGCCAGCAGTTTAGGGGCGGGAGGGCCGATAGGAAAGACCCAGTACTTC. Its protein product is CASSLGAGGPIGKTQYF.

This rearrangement joins TRBV5-6 to TRBJ2-5, with D tentatively TRBD2 (5 bases). The germline V gene has CDR1 SGHDT and CDR2 YYEEEE. Between the trimmed V and J ends, which lost 2 bases and 4 bases, there was a span of 15 bases. The CDR3 sequence is 15 residues long. CDR3 bases: TGTGCCAGCAGCTTTGGAGGAAGGAATTCAGAGACCCAGTACTTC. Its protein is CASSFGGRNSETQYF.

V and J are TRBV5-1 and TRBJ1-4; the match to TRBD1 covers 10 bases. The ends lost 3 bases at V and 6 bases at J; junction bases unmatched: 5. This CDR3 contains 15 residues. Germline V gene lookup returns CDR1 SGHRS and CDR2 YFSETQ. In nucleotides, the CDR3 is TGCGCCAGCAGCTCTACCGACAGGGGGCATGAAAAACTGTTTTTT. This gives the protein CASSSTDRGHEKLFF.